The rows below give T cell receptor beta chains drawn from one sample of a study of control samples from healthy donors and cancer patients. The protocol was immunoSEQ multiplex PCR, while the TCRdb copy is restricted to in-frame clones and leaves out a portion. The table has 40,000 to 60,000 clones, around 90% seen once. Sequencing input: PBMCs. The receptor set was obtained from a man aged 55-75 years with head and neck cancer. Each CDR3 is given with its conserved first and last residue. The D gene is left open where the match is weak. Size is omitted from some rows. Given values are once, few, many or a class for expanded clones.

d_gene,j_gene,v_gene,abundance,CDR3nt,CDR3aa
NA,TRBJ2-3,TRBV28,NA,TGTGCCAGCAGTTTGGGGGATACGCAGTATTTT,CASSLGDTQYF
TRBD1,TRBJ2-7,TRBV5-8,NA,TGTGCCAGCAGCCGGGGACAGGGGAACCCCTACGAGCAGTACTTC,CASSRGQGNPYEQYF
NA,TRBJ1-2,TRBV29-1,NA,TGCAGCGTTGAATCAGGGACATCTATGGGGTATACCTTC,CSVESGTSMGYTF
TRBD1,TRBJ1-4,TRBV14,NA,TGTGCCAGCAGCCAGATGGGACAGAATGAAAAACTGTTTTTT,CASSQMGQNEKLFF
NA,TRBJ1-1,TRBV7-2,NA,TGTGCCAGCAGCTTAGGGGTGGCGGGAGTTGGGAACACTGAAGCTTTCTTT,CASSLGVAGVGNTEAFF
TRBD2,TRBJ2-3,TRBV30,few,TGTGCCTGGAGTGCGGGGGGTCTATTAGGAGATACGCAGTATTTT,CAWSAGGLLGDTQYF
TRBD1,TRBJ2-1,TRBV3-1/TRBV3-2,once,TGTGCCAGCACCACACACCTCTCCGGGACAGGGAACAATGAGCAGTTCTTC,CASTTHLSGTGNNEQFF
NA,TRBJ2-7,TRBV28,NA,TGTGCCAGCAGTTTCCCCGCGGGGAGAAACGAGCAGTACTTC,CASSFPAGRNEQYF
NA,TRBJ1-2,TRBV6-2/TRBV6-3,NA,TGTGCCAGCAGTTACTCCCGGACAGCCATCCTCTATGGCTACACCTTC,CASSYSRTAILYGYTF
TRBD2,TRBJ2-2,TRBV13,NA,TGTGCCAGCAGCTTCTGGCTAGCGGGAGGAACCGGGGAGCTGTTTTTT,CASSFWLAGGTGELFF
NA,TRBJ2-7,TRBV28,NA,TGTGCCAGCACCTTGGCGTCCCAGCGGGCCTACGAGCAGTACTTC,CASTLASQRAYEQYF
TRBD1,TRBJ2-7,TRBV5-1,NA,TGCGCCAGCAGCTTAATGGGGCGGGACAGGGGCCACGAGCAGTACTTC,CASSLMGRDRGHEQYF
NA,TRBJ2-1,TRBV7-8,NA,TGTGCCAGCAGCTTAGTGGGTGGGCGAGGGGGTTTTCTCTTC,CASSLVGGRGGFLF
TRBD1,TRBJ1-1,TRBV29-1,NA,TGCAGCGTTGGACCGGGACAGGGGGGCACTGAAGCTTTCTTT,CSVGPGQGGTEAFF
NA,TRBJ2-3,TRBV28,NA,TGTGCCAGCAGTTTCGCGGACACCACAGATACGCAGTATTTT,CASSFADTTDTQYF
TRBD1,TRBJ2-7,TRBV6-2/TRBV6-3,NA,TGTGCCAGCAGTTACTCGGCCCCCGGGACAGGGGTCGAGCAGTACTTC,CASSYSAPGTGVEQYF
TRBD1,TRBJ2-7,TRBV7-2,once,TGTGCCAGCAGCTTAGAAATGACAGGGGTGGGCGAGCAGTACTTC,CASSLEMTGVGEQYF
TRBD2,TRBJ2-3,TRBV28,NA,TGTGCCAGCCAATGGACTAGCGTTAGGACAGATACGCAGTATTTT,CASQWTSVRTDTQYF
TRBD1,TRBJ2-7,TRBV28,NA,TGTGCCAGCAGTCCCAATCGGGACAGGGGTTACGAGCAGTACTTC,CASSPNRDRGYEQYF
NA,TRBJ2-2,TRBV28,NA,TGTGCCAGCAGCGCCCCCCCAGGGCACGGGGAGCTGTTTTTT,CASSAPPGHGELFF
TRBD2,TRBJ2-1,TRBV5-4,NA,TGTGCCAGCAGCCCGGGGGGTAGCGTACAATACAATGAGCAGTTCTTC,CASSPGGSVQYNEQFF
NA,TRBJ2-3,TRBV24-1,NA,TGTGCCACCAGTGATTTGTACCAGGGGCCAGATACGCAGTATTTT,CATSDLYQGPDTQYF
TRBD2,TRBJ2-1,TRBV5-1,NA,TGCGCCAGCAGCCTCCAAAGCGGGAGCAATGAGCAGTTCTTC,CASSLQSGSNEQFF
TRBD1,TRBJ1-4,TRBV5-6,NA,TGTGCCAGCAGCTTCTTACAGGGGGCGACGGAAAAACTGTTTTTT,CASSFLQGATEKLFF
NA,TRBJ1-4,TRBV30,NA,TGTGCCTGGGCGACAGGTGTAAAACTGTTTTTT,CAWATGVKLFF
TRBD1,TRBJ1-4,TRBV4-3,NA,TGCGCCAGCAGCCAAGAGTGGAACAGGGGTGGGGGCTCAGGGCAGGAAAAACTGTTTTTT,CASSQEWNRGGGSGQEKLFF